This T cell receptor (beta chain) was sequenced during a study of cytomegalovirus exposure and HLA in healthy donors. Study overall: Later, an analysis reported that the 95 to 150 validation repertoires had used the same platform as the approximately 630 first-cohort repertoires.

Assay: immunoSEQ multiplex PCR; the TCRdb copy retains only in-frame clones and omits some. The data contain 150,000 to 200,000 clones, 75% to 90% of them singletons. Worth noting for this clone: No antigen is known for it.

The germline CDR1 and CDR2 sequences are SNHLY and FYNNEI. This CDR3 region has 15 residues. Trimming at V came to 9 bases and at J to 0 bases, leaving 5 bases not matched to a gene. Study conclusions and caveats: Some TCR beta chains (around 160 of them) were listed as cytomegalovirus-associated. In the 120 or so validation repertoires, under 95% of cluster scores exceeded 0, per a later analysis. Reported performance of the classifier showed diagnosis of cytomegalovirus status with high specificity and sensitivity.

V is TRBV2 and J is TRBJ2-1; 10 bases fit TRBD2. The source of this sequence is a man aged 18-30 years in good health and CMV-seropositive. The source material was PBMCs. Written as DNA, the CDR3 is TGTGCCAGTTTTTCTAGCGGGGGCTCCTACAATGAGCAGTTCTTC. It yields the protein CASFSSGGSYNEQFF. The variable domain in full, completed from reference TRBV2 and TRBJ2-1, reads EPEVTQTPSHQVTQMGQEVILRCVPISNHLYFYWYRQILGQKVEFLVSFYNNEISEKSEIFDDQFSVERPDGSNFTLKIRSTKLEDSAMYFCASFSSGGSYNEQFFGPGTRLTVL.